This TCR beta chain stems from a study of T cells in Graves' hyperthyroidism and ophthalmopathy. TCR beta CDR3 sequences were amplified from RNA transcripts. Using the HTBI primer set, a first-round RT-PCR was run on the TCR CDR3. TCRdb reprocessed the multiplex PCR reads with MiXCR, giving one entry per CDR3 protein. Of about 570,000 distinct CDR3 sequences detected, more than 45% appear once; the ten largest clones hold 15% to 20%. There are many counts of this clonotype. Its target is unknown. It was uncontrolled infection, other autoimmune disease, pregnancy or lactation that excluded patients. V was clipped by 3 bases and J by 0 bases; unmatched bases: 2. The CDR3 runs 15 residues. CDR1 SGHTA and CDR2 FQGNSA come from the germline V gene. Study-wide findings and caveats: Blood also showed most of the thyroid clonotypes that were expanded above 0.001. Model-based prediction identified ophthalmopathy a median roughly 6.1 months prior to its onset. Ophthalmopathy could be told apart from stable hyperthyroidism with a 13 V-J model.

This rearrangement joins TRBV7-2 to TRBJ1-2; 9 bases are shared with TRBD1. The receptor comes from an adult woman with Graves' disease, either hyperthyroidism or ophthalmopathy (not recorded which). The specimen was peripheral blood or thyroid tissue (not recorded which). The CDR3 here is CASSFGTGPNYGYTF. In nucleotides, the CDR3 is TGTGCCAGCAGCTTTGGGACAGGGCCTAACTATGGCTACACCTTC.